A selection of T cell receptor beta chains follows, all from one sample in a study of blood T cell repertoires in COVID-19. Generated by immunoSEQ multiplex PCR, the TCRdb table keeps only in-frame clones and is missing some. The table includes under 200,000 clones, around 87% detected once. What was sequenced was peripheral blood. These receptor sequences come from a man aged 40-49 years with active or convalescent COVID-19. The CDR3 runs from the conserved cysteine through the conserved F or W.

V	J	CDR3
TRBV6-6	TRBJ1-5	CASSREPTGTGGYPSNQPQHF
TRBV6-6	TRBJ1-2	CASKGTGDNYGYTF
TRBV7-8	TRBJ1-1	CASSVTGTGATEAFF
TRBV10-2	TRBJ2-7	CASMRKGQGFHEQYF
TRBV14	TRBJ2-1	CASSQGVKRGGYNEQFF
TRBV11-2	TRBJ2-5	CASSPTTGLPLETQYF
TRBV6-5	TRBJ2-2	CASSYRDRSGGELFF
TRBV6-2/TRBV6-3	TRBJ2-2	CASSYQASGVTGTGELFF
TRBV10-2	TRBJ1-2	CASSADRVLDGYTF
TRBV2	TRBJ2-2	CASRRGSGTGELFF
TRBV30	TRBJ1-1	CAWGQLGAEAFF
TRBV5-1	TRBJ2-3	CASNLQGAITDTQYF
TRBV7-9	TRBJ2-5	CASSFGETQYF
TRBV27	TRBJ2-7	CASSPKGGWAPYEQYF
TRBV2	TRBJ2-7	CASRLSGVGEQYF
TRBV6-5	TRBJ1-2	CASSYGTGRGNGYTF
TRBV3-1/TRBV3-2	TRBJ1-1	CASSIQGLNTEAFF
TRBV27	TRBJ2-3	CTSRDSGGPTDTQYF
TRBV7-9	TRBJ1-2	CASSLADRRNYGYTF
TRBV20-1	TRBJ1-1	CSASAGNTEAFF
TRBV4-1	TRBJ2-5	CASSQHGTGQETQYF
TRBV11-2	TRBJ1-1	CASSFSTPTAEAFF
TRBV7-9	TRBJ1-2	CASSSDRAKYYGYTF
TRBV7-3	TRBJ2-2	CASSVRPNTGELFF
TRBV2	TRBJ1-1	CASSRGLKAEAFF
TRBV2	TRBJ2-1	CASRTSGAPYNEQFF
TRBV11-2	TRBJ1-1	CASSGYRGRDTEAFF
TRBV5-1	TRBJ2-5	CASSFRGRERETQYF
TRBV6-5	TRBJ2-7	CASRTHTGGEQYF
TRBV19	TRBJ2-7	CASRRHLGASYEQYF
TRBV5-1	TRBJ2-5	CASSPGGGGAPETQYF
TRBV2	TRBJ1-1	CASSEVSRGLTEAFF
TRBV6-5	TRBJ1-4	CASSGRDRVFEKLFF
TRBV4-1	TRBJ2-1	CASSQGGGRSSYNEQFF
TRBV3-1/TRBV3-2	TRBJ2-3	CASSHWLAGGNAVADTQYF
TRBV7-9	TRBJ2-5	CASSFPRDSTWETQYF
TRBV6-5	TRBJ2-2	CASSYSTWELFF
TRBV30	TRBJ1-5	CAWSVRQGGQPQHF
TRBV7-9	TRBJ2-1	CASSLSGLAGGYEQFF
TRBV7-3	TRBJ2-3	CASRGTGGSTDTQYF
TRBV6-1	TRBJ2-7	CASSEVGTGDSYEQYF
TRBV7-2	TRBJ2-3	CASSRPGGASGGRPTQYF
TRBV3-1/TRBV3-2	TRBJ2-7	CASSQGLAGGGYEQYF
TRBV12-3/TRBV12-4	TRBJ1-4	CASRSQAVGKLFF
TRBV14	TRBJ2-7	CASSWQGAYEQYF
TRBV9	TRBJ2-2	CASSVENIGATGELFF
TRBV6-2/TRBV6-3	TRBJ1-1	CASSSGQGMNTEAFF
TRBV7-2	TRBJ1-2	CASSGQAYGYTF
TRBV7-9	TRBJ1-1	CASSLEGVNTEAFF
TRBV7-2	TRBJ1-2	CASSSSGGQYGYTF
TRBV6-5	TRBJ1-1	CASSYSWTANTEAFF
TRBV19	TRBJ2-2	CASRHLRDRVYDTGELFF
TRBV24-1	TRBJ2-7	CATSAGAYEQYF
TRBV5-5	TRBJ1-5	CASSQQGSRQPQHF
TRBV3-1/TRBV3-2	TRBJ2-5	CASSQRDRIRETQYF
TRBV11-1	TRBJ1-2	CASSFDRVSGYTF
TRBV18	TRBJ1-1	CASSPGGLGGMNTEAFF
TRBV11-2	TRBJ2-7	CASSSGTGPTYEQYF
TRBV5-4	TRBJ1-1	CASSGRSRGLRVTEAFF